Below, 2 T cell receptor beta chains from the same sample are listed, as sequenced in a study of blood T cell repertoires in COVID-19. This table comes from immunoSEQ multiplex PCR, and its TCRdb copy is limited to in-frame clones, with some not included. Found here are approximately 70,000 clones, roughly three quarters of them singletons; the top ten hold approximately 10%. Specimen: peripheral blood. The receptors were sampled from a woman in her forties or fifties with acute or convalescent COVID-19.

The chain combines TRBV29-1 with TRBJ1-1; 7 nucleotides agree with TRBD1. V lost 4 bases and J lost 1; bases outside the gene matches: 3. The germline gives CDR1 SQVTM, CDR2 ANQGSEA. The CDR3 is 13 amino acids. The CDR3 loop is CSVVGQANTEAFF. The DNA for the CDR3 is TGCAGCGTTGTTGGACAGGCGAACACTGAAGCTTTCTTT.

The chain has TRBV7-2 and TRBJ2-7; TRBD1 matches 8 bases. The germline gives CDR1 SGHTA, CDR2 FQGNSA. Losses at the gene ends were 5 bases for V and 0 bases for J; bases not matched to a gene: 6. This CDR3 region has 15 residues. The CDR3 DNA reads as TGTGCCAGCAGCCCCCAGGGGGCACTCTCCTACGAGCAGTACTTC. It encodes CASSPQGALSYEQYF.